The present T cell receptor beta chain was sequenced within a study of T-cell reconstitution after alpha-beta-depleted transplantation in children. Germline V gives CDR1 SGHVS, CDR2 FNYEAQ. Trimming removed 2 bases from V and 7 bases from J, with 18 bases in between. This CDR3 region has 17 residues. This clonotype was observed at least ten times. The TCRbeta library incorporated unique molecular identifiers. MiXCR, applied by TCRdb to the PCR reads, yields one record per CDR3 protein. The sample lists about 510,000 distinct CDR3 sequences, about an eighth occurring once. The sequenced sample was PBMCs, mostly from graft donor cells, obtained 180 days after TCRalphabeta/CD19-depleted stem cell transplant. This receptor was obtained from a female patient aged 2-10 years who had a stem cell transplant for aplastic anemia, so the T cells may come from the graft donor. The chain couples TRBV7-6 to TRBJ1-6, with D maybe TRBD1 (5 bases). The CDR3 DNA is TGTGCCAGCAGCTTATGGGGCAGAGGCAACTACAATTCACCCCTCCACTTT. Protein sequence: CASSLWGRGNYNSPLHF.